These 5 T cell receptor beta chains originate from one sample sequenced in a study of cytotoxic CD8 clonotypes in ibrutinib-treated CLL. Produced via immunoSEQ multiplex PCR; TCRdb's table is partial and in-frame only. The profile shows about 200,000 clones, around 70% of them singletons. This specimen was PBMCs, taken after 24 months of ibrutinib treatment. Source of these receptors: a human donor with chronic lymphocytic leukemia.

This sequence joins TRBV2 and TRBJ1-4, with a possible D match to TRBD1 (6 bases). The CDR3 has 16 amino acids. Germline values: CDR1 SNHLY, CDR2 FYNNEI. Trimming stripped 2 bases from V and 7 bases from J, with 17 bases between. In DNA form, the CDR3 reads TGTGCCAGCAGTGAAAACGAGGGGGTGACGGGTGAAAAACTGTTTTTT. Protein: CASSENEGVTGEKLFF.

The gene calls are TRBV5-1 and TRBJ2-7; TRBD1 matches 7 bases. V lost 1 base, J lost 5 bases, and 6 bases stayed unmatched. Germline V gene lookup returns CDR1 SGHRS and CDR2 YFSETQ. The CDR3 sequence is 14 residues long. The CDR3 DNA sequence: TGCGCCAGCAGCTTGACAGGGGCCCACGACGAGCAGTACTTC. As protein: CASSLTGAHDEQYF.

This chain joins TRBV25-1 and TRBJ2-5; D could derive from TRBD1 or TRBD2 (5 bases each). Trimming took off 1 base at V and 1 base at J, with 10 bases between the two ends. The CDR3 loop spans 15 amino acids. Germline loops: CDR1 MGHDK, CDR2 SYGVNS. The CDR3: CASSELSGTQETQYF. The CDR3 DNA is TGTGCCAGCAGTGAATTATCGGGGACCCAAGAGACCCAGTACTTC.

The gene calls are TRBV4-3 and TRBJ2-3; 10 bases line up with TRBD2. Germline CDR1 is LGHNA and CDR2 is YSLEER. This CDR3 is 19 amino acids long. The trim removed 0 bases at V and 5 bases at J, leaving 14 bases unmatched. The DNA of the CDR3 is TGCGCCAGCAGCCAAGATCCCCCACAAAGCGGGAGGGCCTTAGATACGCAGTATTTT. Translation: CASSQDPPQSGRALDTQYF.

This chain's CDR3 is CASSLNRDTGELFF. The CDR3 DNA sequence: TGCGCCAGCAGCTTGAATCGGGATACCGGGGAGCTGTTTTTT. The V and J genes are TRBV5-1 and TRBJ2-2, with a tentative D call TRBD2 (5 bases). There are 14 residues in the CDR3. Trimming cost V 1 base and J 5 bases, with 9 bases left between them. Germline CDR1 and CDR2: SGHRS and YFSETQ.